A single sample is the source of the 21 T cell receptor beta chains below, sequenced in a study of cytomegalovirus exposure and HLA in healthy donors. TCRdb keeps only in-frame clones here, not all; method: immunoSEQ multiplex PCR. The sample yields some 76,000 clones, over 90% seen once. Sequenced sample: PBMCs. The source of these receptors is a woman between 18 and 30 years old in good health and CMV-seronegative.

The chain uses TRBV4-1 and TRBJ2-1; TRBD2 is a possible D gene (6 bases). Germline V gene sequence: CDR1 MGHRA, CDR2 YSYEKL. The V and J ends lost 0 bases and 5 bases respectively, with 14 bases between them. The length of the CDR3 is 16 residues. CDR3 in amino acids: CASSQEGRGGNNEQFF. Here the CDR3 DNA reads TGCGCCAGCAGCCAAGAAGGGCGGGGCGGAAACAATGAGCAGTTCTTC.

V and J are TRBV25-1 and TRBJ1-6; D might be TRBD1 (5 bases). The CDR3 sequence is 12 residues long. Trimming cost V 8 bases and J 7 bases, with 9 bases left between them. The germline V gene has CDR1 MGHDK and CDR2 SYGVNS. Written as DNA, the CDR3 is TGTGCCAGCCGGCAGGGCAATTCACCCCTCCACTTT. This codes for CASRQGNSPLHF.

This chain uses TRBV2 with TRBJ2-1, with D hard to call. Trimming left V 7 bases short and J 4 bases short, with 11 bases between. Germline V gene data show CDR1 as SNHLY and CDR2 as FYNNEI. CDR3 size: 13 residues. The CDR3 spells CASNDGSYNEQFF. CDR3 nucleotides: TGTGCCAGCAACGATGGCAGTTACAATGAGCAGTTCTTC.

V gene TRBV6-4 combines with J gene TRBJ1-4, with TRBD1 as a possible D gene (6 bases). Germline CDR1 is MRHNA and CDR2 is SNTAGT. Trimming left V 6 bases short and J 0 bases short, with 11 bases between. The CDR3 spans 15 residues. The CDR3 protein is CASSPTGATNEKLFF. CDR3 DNA: TGTGCCAGCAGCCCGACAGGTGCAACTAATGAAAAACTGTTTTTT.

This chain links TRBV6-6 with TRBJ2-7; TRBD1 matches at 10 bases. V trimming: 4 bases; J trimming: 4 bases; junction bases outside the gene matches: 10. Germline lookup yields CDR1 MNHNY and CDR2 SVGAGI (reference sequence). This CDR3 comprises 16 residues. The CDR3 nucleotides are TGTGCCAGCAGTTTAACCCCCGGGACAGGGGTTTACGAGCAGTACTTC. Its protein product is CASSLTPGTGVYEQYF.

The rearrangement joins TRBV25-1 to TRBJ1-1; 9 bases line up with TRBD1. The CDR3 is made up of 12 amino acids. J was trimmed by 12 bases and V by 2 bases; bases with no gene match: 4. In germline, CDR1 is MGHDK, CDR2 SYGVNS. CDR3 nucleotide sequence: TGTGCCAGCAGTGAAGGGACAGGGAAAACTTTCTTT. This translates into CASSEGTGKTFF.

The chain has TRBV19 and TRBJ2-5, with D unresolved. Trimming pared 9 bases from V and 1 base from J, leaving 6 bases between. Germline V gene data show CDR1 as LNHDA and CDR2 as SQIVND (reference sequence). CDR3 length: 11 amino acids. This CDR3 is CASRGQETQYF. CDR3 DNA sequence: TGTGCCAGCCGCGGCCAAGAGACCCAGTACTTC.

The chain recombines TRBV7-8 with TRBJ2-5, with 8 bases fitting TRBD2. The CDR3 consists of 16 residues. J was trimmed by 5 bases and V by 0 bases; bases with no gene match: 8. Germline CDR1 reads SGHVS; CDR2 reads FQNEAQ. The CDR3 region has the DNA TGTGCCAGCAGCTTAGCGCTCACGGGAGGGCCGGAGACCCAGTACTTC. Protein sequence: CASSLALTGGPETQYF.

The CDR3, as DNA: TGTGCCAGTAGTACCATCCGGGGCTACAATGAGCAGTTCTTC. As protein: CASSTIRGYNEQFF. The gene calls are TRBV19 and TRBJ2-1, with D tentatively TRBD2 (5 bases). The CDR3 is 14 amino acids. Trimming removed 4 bases from V and 3 bases from J, with 10 bases in between. The V gene's germline CDR1 is LNHDA and CDR2 SQIVND (reference sequence).

The V gene is TRBV10-3, the J gene TRBJ2-5, with 10 bases identical to TRBD2. Germline loops: CDR1 ENHRY, CDR2 SYGVKD. V gave up 8 bases and J gave up 2 bases; unmatched junction bases: 14. The CDR3 loop spans 17 amino acids. The DNA for the CDR3 is TGTGCCATCGGGCGTCTAGCGGGAGTTGGGCGTCAAGAGACCCAGTACTTC. It specifies CAIGRLAGVGRQETQYF.

This clone was counted once. V is TRBV7-9 and J is TRBJ1-1; maybe TRBD1 (6 bases). The V end was cut by 8 bases, the J end by 6 bases, with 19 bases between. Germline V CDR1 and CDR2: SEHNR, FQNEAQ (reference sequence). The length of the CDR3 is 14 residues. CDR3 in DNA: TGTGCCAGCCACGGGGGGCACATTATCGCTGAAGCTTTCTTT. Protein: CASHGGHIIAEAFF.

The rearrangement joins TRBV5-1 to TRBJ2-1; 10 bases match TRBD2. V lost 0 bases to trimming and J lost 9 bases; unmatched junction nucleotides: 9. The CDR3 loop spans 16 amino acids. Germline CDR1 SGHRS, CDR2 YFSETQ. The CDR3 reads CASSLGLAGALGEQFF. CDR3 DNA: TGCGCCAGCAGCTTGGGGCTAGCGGGGGCCCTAGGTGAGCAGTTCTTC.

CDR3 in amino acids: CASSYLAREGTEAFF. DNA of the CDR3: TGTGCCAGCAGTTACTTAGCCAGGGAGGGCACTGAAGCTTTCTTT. The chain uses TRBV6-6 and TRBJ1-1; perhaps TRBD1 as D (5 bases). V was pared by 1 base and J by 4 bases, with 13 bases between. This CDR3 has 15 amino acids. Germline V gene sequence: CDR1 MNHNY, CDR2 SVGAGI (reference sequence).

CDR3 bases: TGTGCCAGTAGTATATCAGGGGCCGTCGAGCAGTACTTC. Its translation is CASSISGAVEQYF. The chain combines TRBV19 with TRBJ2-7; D might be TRBD1 (6 bases). The CDR3 has 13 amino acids. Germline-derived CDR1 and CDR2 are LNHDA and SQIVND (reference sequence). V dropped 2 bases and J dropped 6 bases, with 11 bases sitting between them. The whole variable domain, filled in from reference TRBV19 and TRBJ2-7, reads DGGITQSPKYLFRKEGQNVTLSCEQNLNHDAMYWYRQDPGQGLRLIYYSQIVNDFQKGDIAEGYSVSREKKESFPLTVTSAQKNPTAFYLCASSISGAVEQYFGPGTRLTVT.

The chain links TRBV29-1 to TRBJ2-5, with TRBD1 as a possible D gene (6 bases). Trimming stripped 3 bases from V and 1 base from J, with 15 bases between. The CDR3 is 15 residues long. CDR1 and CDR2 from the germline V gene are SQVTM and ANQGSEA. In nucleotides, the CDR3 is TGCAGCGTTGACGACACGACAGGTAGCCAAGAGACCCAGTACTTC. Residues: CSVDDTTGSQETQYF.

This clone has just one count. The chain is built from TRBV18 and TRBJ2-3; TRBD1 is a possible D gene (6 bases). Trimming pared 2 bases from V and 2 bases from J, leaving 14 bases between. Per the germline V gene, CDR1 is KGHSH and CDR2 is LQKENI. This CDR3 spans 16 amino acids. Written as DNA, the CDR3 is TGTGCCAGCTCACCAGTAGAGGACAGATTCACAGATACGCAGTATTTT. As protein: CASSPVEDRFTDTQYF.

The chain uses TRBV7-9 and TRBJ2-1, with D perhaps matching TRBD2 (7 bases). V was trimmed by 3 bases and J by 5 bases, leaving 14 bases between them. Germline lookup yields CDR1 SEHNR and CDR2 FQNEAQ (reference sequence). CDR3 length: 15 amino acids. CDR3 sequence reads: CASSFGGGVNNEQFF. The CDR3, as DNA: TGTGCCAGCAGCTTTGGAGGGGGGGTCAACAATGAGCAGTTCTTC. Together with reference TRBV7-9 and TRBJ2-1, the CDR3 gives the full variable domain: DTGVSQNPRHKITKRGQNVTFRCDPISEHNRLYWYRQTLGQGPEFLTYFQNEAQLEKSRLLSDRFSAERPKGSFSTLEIQRTEQGDSAMYLCASSFGGGVNNEQFFGPGTRLTVL.

This chain links TRBV6-5 with TRBJ1-1, with TRBD1 matching over 7 bases. There are 13 residues in the CDR3. Germline V lookup: CDR1 MNHEY, CDR2 SVGAGI. V was pared by 5 bases and J by 5 bases, with 5 bases of the junction left unmatched. CDR3 amino acids: CASSKGAFTEAFF. The DNA for the CDR3 is TGTGCCAGCAGTAAGGGGGCTTTTACTGAAGCTTTCTTT.

This chain uses TRBV30 with TRBJ2-7, with a possible D match to TRBD2 (6 bases). Germline CDR1 is GTSNPN and CDR2 is SVGIG (reference sequence). V lost 1 base to trimming and J lost 7 bases, with 23 bases between them. The CDR3 totals 16 residues. CDR3 region: CAWSDSARGRHGEQYF. For the CDR3, the DNA is TGTGCCTGGAGTGATTCGGCCCGGGGGAGACACGGGGAGCAGTACTTC.

The chain combines TRBV6-1 with TRBJ2-7; the match to TRBD2 covers 10 bases. The J segment lost 7 bases and the V segment lost 3 bases, leaving 9 bases of the junction unmatched. CDR1 and CDR2 from the germline V gene are MNHNS and SASEGT. The CDR3 totals 15 residues. CDR3 bases: TGTGCCAGCAGTGAGGAAGCGGGAGGGCCAAAGGAGCAGTACTTC. Translation: CASSEEAGGPKEQYF.

The rearrangement links TRBV6-6 to TRBJ2-4; 7 bases are a match to TRBD2. The length of the CDR3 is 16 residues. The V segment lost 7 bases and the J segment 0 bases; nucleotides outside the gene matches: 9. CDR1 is MNHNY, CDR2 SVGAGI, per germline (reference sequence). CDR3 protein: CASTPGGGIAKNIQYF. The CDR3 coding sequence is TGTGCCAGCACTCCTGGGGGGGGAATAGCCAAAAACATTCAGTACTTC.